Sequencing of this TCR beta chain was carried out in a study of blood T cell repertoires in COVID-19. Across the study: PBMCs, B-cell-depleted T cells, or T cells were the source of the cDNA or gDNA that made up the material.

In the authors' methods: Reference gene primer amplification in the assay estimated nucleated cell counts. Method: immunoSEQ multiplex PCR; TCRdb's copy keeps in-frame clones and lacks some. From that table come the V and J calls and clone size; the DNA was used to work out D and trimming. The top ten clones hold under 6% of a sample with 73,000 or so clones, approximately 83% of them seen once. The CDR3 consists of 15 residues. Germline V gives CDR1 MNHEY, CDR2 SMNVEV (reference sequence). V was pared by 6 bases and J by 2 bases, with 1 base of the junction left unmatched. V usage is TRBV27 and J usage is TRBJ1-6; TRBD1 agrees at 10 bases. This sequence originates from a woman aged 55-69 years with acute or convalescent COVID-19. The sequenced sample consisted of peripheral blood. CDR3 amino acids: CASRTGGTYNSPLHF. Here the CDR3 DNA reads TGTGCCAGCAGGACAGGGGGCACCTATAATTCACCCCTCCACTTT.